Sequencing of this TCR beta chain was carried out in a study of T-cell memory formation after mild COVID-19. On the study more broadly: TCR clusters were largely donor specific.

This clonotype appeared a few times. As yet, its antigen is unknown. Deletions cut 2 bases from V and 1 base from J, with 11 bases between. Germline V gene lookup returns CDR1 SGHTA and CDR2 FQGNSA. This CDR3 contains 15 residues. From the 5' RACE reads, TCRdb called clonotypes with MiXCR, one entry per CDR3 protein. This table has some 300,000 distinct CDR3 sequences, roughly 19% appearing once. Points from the study as a whole: Prior to infection, memory already included some responding clones, suggesting cross-reactive memory joined.

This clonotype originated in a man aged 18 to 30 who had mild COVID-19 (a few samples of this study predate the infection). Cell type and time point are not known. The rearrangement links TRBV7-2 to TRBJ1-1; D not resolved. Sequenced sample: PBMCs or a T cell subset sorted from them (not recorded which). The CDR3 DNA follows: TGTGCCAGCAGCTTAAGTGCAGGAGCGAACACTGAAGCTTTCTTT. Encoded protein: CASSLSAGANTEAFF.